These 28 T cell receptor beta chains were sequenced from one sample in a study of blood T cell repertoires in COVID-19. Data came from immunoSEQ multiplex PCR; TCRdb stores just in-frame clones and leaves some out. The table lists about 250,000 clones, almost 85% of them singletons. Material for sequencing was PBMCs or T cells enriched from blood (not recorded which). Receptor source: a woman aged 45-65 years with acute COVID-19.

The chain carries TRBV7-8 and TRBJ1-5; D unresolved. The germline V gene has CDR1 SGHVS and CDR2 FQNEAQ. V lost 2 bases to trimming and J lost 0 bases, with 14 bases between them. This CDR3 is built from 17 residues. In DNA, the CDR3 is TGTGCCAGCAGCTTATTCTTATCGGGGAATAGCAATCAGCCCCAGCATTTT. It yields the protein CASSLFLSGNSNQPQHF.

This chain's CDR3 is CASSQTGTADQPQHF. Written as DNA, the CDR3 is TGCGCCAGCAGCCAGACCGGGACTGCGGATCAGCCCCAGCATTTT. This chain uses TRBV4-3 with TRBJ1-5, with D possibly matching TRBD1 (5 bases). The ends were cut back, 3 bases at V and 5 bases at J, with 14 bases in the middle. This CDR3 contains 15 residues. Germline V gene sequence: CDR1 LGHNA, CDR2 YSLEER.

The J gene is TRBJ1-2, the V gene TRBV5-4, with 7 bases fitting TRBD1. V was pared by 4 bases and J by 4 bases, with 7 bases of the junction left unmatched. The CDR3 extends over 14 amino acids. In germline, CDR1 is SGHNT, CDR2 YYREEE (reference sequence). CDR3 coding DNA: TGTGCCAGCAGCCAGACAGGGCTCCGCTATGGCTACACCTTC. Encoded protein: CASSQTGLRYGYTF.

The rearrangement uses TRBV5-4 and TRBJ2-1, with TRBD1 identical over 7 bases. The CDR3 length is 14 residues. V lost 1 base, J lost 3 bases, and 1 base stayed unmatched. CDR1 and CDR2 (germline): SGHNT, YYREEE (reference sequence). CDR3 protein: CASSLPGGYNEQFF. The DNA for the CDR3 is TGTGCCAGCAGCTTGCCAGGGGGCTACAATGAGCAGTTCTTC.

The rearrangement joins TRBV19 to TRBJ1-1; D is unclear. V gave up 11 bases and J gave up 1 base, with 8 bases separating them. In germline, CDR1 is LNHDA, CDR2 SQIVND (reference sequence). The CDR3 is made up of 11 amino acids. CDR3 region: CASNRNTEAFF. CDR3 nucleotide sequence: TGTGCCTCTAACAGGAACACTGAAGCTTTCTTT.

The chain carries TRBV2 and TRBJ1-1, with 9 bases that match TRBD1. In germline, CDR1 is SNHLY, CDR2 FYNNEI. This CDR3 contains 16 residues. Trimming at V came to 6 bases and at J to 1 base, leaving 9 bases not matched to a gene. CDR3 in amino acids: CASRGGQGYSNTEAFF. The CDR3 nucleotides are TGTGCCAGCAGAGGGGGACAGGGATACTCGAACACTGAAGCTTTCTTT.

The chain employs TRBV12-3 or TRBV12-4 and TRBJ2-1, with 8 bases lining up with TRBD1. The CDR3 runs to 13 residues. V lost 5 bases to trimming and J lost 7 bases; unmatched junction nucleotides: 4. As DNA, the CDR3 is TGTGCCAGCAGTCCTCGGACAGGGAATGAGCAGTTCTTC. This gives the protein CASSPRTGNEQFF.

This chain links TRBV18 with TRBJ2-3, with unresolved D. Trimming stripped 3 bases from V and 3 bases from J, with 13 bases between. The CDR3 runs to 15 residues. CDR1 and CDR2 (germline): KGHSH, LQKENI. As DNA, the CDR3 is TGTGCCAGCTCACCGCCCTCGGTGGAGACAGATACGCAGTATTTT. Protein: CASSPPSVETDTQYF.

This clone was observed once. CDR3 amino acids: CASSGTGLTSGNTIYF. The CDR3 bases are TGTGCCAGTAGTGGGACAGGGCTCACCTCTGGAAACACCATATATTTT. V gene TRBV19 combines with J gene TRBJ1-3; TRBD1 agrees at 9 bases. CDR1 and CDR2 from the germline V gene are LNHDA and SQIVND (reference sequence). The CDR3 loop spans 16 amino acids. After removal of 5 bases from V and 0 bases from J, the junction contained 5 bases not matched to a gene. Filled out from reference TRBV19 and TRBJ1-3, the complete variable domain reads DGGITQSPKYLFRKEGQNVTLSCEQNLNHDAMYWYRQDPGQGLRLIYYSQIVNDFQKGDIAEGYSVSREKKESFPLTVTSAQKNPTAFYLCASSGTGLTSGNTIYFGEGSWLTVV.

This rearrangement joins TRBV7-8 to TRBJ1-4; 10 bases match TRBD1. The ends lost 3 bases at V and 6 bases at J; junction bases unmatched: 4. CDR3 size: 15 residues. From germline, CDR1 is SGHVS and CDR2 FQNEAQ. CDR3 in DNA: TGTGCCAGCAGCTTGGGACAGGGGAGGGATGAAAAACTGTTTTTT. Its translation is CASSLGQGRDEKLFF.

The rearrangement uses TRBV4-1 and TRBJ1-5; D is unclear. The CDR3 is made up of 15 amino acids. The V gene's germline CDR1 is MGHRA and CDR2 YSYEKL. With 1 base removed from V and 0 bases from J, the gap between germline ends came to 7 bases. The CDR3 DNA follows: TGCGCCAGCAGCCAAGTATCCGGTAGCAATCAGCCCCAGCATTTT. It yields the protein CASSQVSGSNQPQHF.

The genes are TRBV19 and TRBJ1-2; a weak D match, TRBD1 (5 bases). This CDR3 spans 13 amino acids. The germline V gene encodes CDR1 LNHDA and CDR2 SQIVND (reference sequence). The V end was cut by 6 bases, the J end by 5 bases, with 13 bases between. In nucleotides, the CDR3 is TGTGCCAGTAGCAGGGCCATAAGATATGGCTACACCTTC. Amino acid sequence: CASSRAIRYGYTF.

The gene calls are TRBV18 and TRBJ1-1, with 9 bases identical to TRBD1. J gave up 2 bases and V 6 bases, and 7 bases lay outside the gene matches. Germline CDR1 is KGHSH and CDR2 is LQKENI. CDR3 length equals 15 residues. CDR3 DNA: TGTGCCAGCTCTAATCCGGGACAGGGAAACACTGAAGCTTTCTTT. Translating gives CASSNPGQGNTEAFF.

The chain recombines TRBV4-1 with TRBJ1-1, with 8 nucleotides matching TRBD1. Germline V gene lookup returns CDR1 MGHRA and CDR2 YSYEKL. Losses at the gene ends were 1 base for V and 5 bases for J; bases not matched to a gene: 3. CDR3 size: 14 residues. CDR3: CASSQAQGGTEAFF. Here the CDR3 DNA reads TGCGCCAGCAGCCAAGCACAGGGGGGAACTGAAGCTTTCTTT.

The CDR3 DNA is TGTGCCAGCAGTTCCCGCTCAGGGGGTTTAAATGGCTACACCTTC. Translated: CASSSRSGGLNGYTF. The chain joins TRBV6-2 or TRBV6-3 to TRBJ1-2; TRBD1 matches at 7 bases. The length of the CDR3 is 15 residues. J lost 6 bases, V lost 4 bases, and 11 bases had no gene match. The germline V gene encodes CDR1 MNHEY and CDR2 SVGEGT.

DNA of the CDR3: TGTGCCAGCAGACCTGACAGGGGAGGCTACACCTTC. It is translated as CASRPDRGGYTF. The chain carries TRBV7-9 and TRBJ1-2; the match to TRBD1 covers 8 bases. After removal of 6 bases from V and 8 bases from J, the junction contained 5 bases not matched to a gene. The CDR3 loop spans 12 amino acids. In germline, CDR1 is SEHNR, CDR2 FQNEAQ (reference sequence).

This clone has only one observation. The rearrangement joins TRBV27 to TRBJ2-7, with D possibly TRBD2 on 6 matching bases. V lost 6 bases, J lost 3 bases, and 18 bases lay in between. The CDR3 spans 15 residues. Germline CDR1 is MNHEY and CDR2 is SMNVEV (reference sequence). Here the CDR3 reads CASSRLGGLDYEQYF. The CDR3 region has the DNA TGTGCCAGCAGCCGTTTGGGGGGACTGGACTACGAGCAGTACTTC.

The chain links TRBV9 to TRBJ2-5; possible D gene TRBD2, 6 bases. This CDR3 is built from 15 residues. V was pared by 3 bases and J by 2 bases, with 14 bases between. Looked up from germline, CDR1 is SGDLS and CDR2 is YYNGEE. As DNA, the CDR3 is TGTGCCAGCAGCGCAATCGCTGGGAGGCAAGAGACCCAGTACTTC. Translating it yields CASSAIAGRQETQYF.

V usage is TRBV5-8 and J usage is TRBJ1-2; the D gene is possibly TRBD1 (6 bases). Germline V gene sequence: CDR1 SGHTS, CDR2 YDEGEE. Trimming removed 7 bases at V and 8 bases at J, with 15 bases between. This CDR3 contains 12 residues. The CDR3 DNA is TGTGCCAGCGGGGGCAATCGCCGAGGCTACACCTTC. Amino acid sequence: CASGGNRRGYTF.

The chain employs TRBV6-4 and TRBJ1-6; TRBD1 matches at 9 bases. Germline values: CDR1 MRHNA, CDR2 SNTAGT. The junction had 6 bases not matched to a gene; V was cut back by 6 bases and J by 6 bases. This CDR3 comprises 15 residues. The CDR3 nucleotides are TGTGCCAGCAGCTCGGGACAGGGTGCTAATTCACCCCTCCACTTT. This codes for CASSSGQGANSPLHF.

The J gene is TRBJ2-2, the V gene TRBV19, with unresolved D. The CDR3 loop spans 15 amino acids. V was shortened by 1 base and J by 0 bases, with 6 bases between the two germline ends. Germline CDR1 and CDR2: LNHDA and SQIVND (reference sequence). The CDR3 DNA reads TGTGCCAGTAGTATAGGGTCAGCGAACACCGGGGAGCTGTTTTTT. This sequence encodes CASSIGSANTGELFF.

The CDR3 loop is CSVGWDRVTFF. The DNA for the CDR3 is TGCAGCGTTGGATGGGACAGAGTGACTTTCTTT. The chain couples TRBV29-1 to TRBJ1-1; 7 bases line up with TRBD1. CDR1 is SQVTM and CDR2 is ANQGSEA in the germline V gene. The V and J ends lost 4 bases and 12 bases, in that order; junction bases with no gene match: 8. The CDR3 totals 11 residues.

The chain employs TRBV6-5 and TRBJ1-2, with 8 nucleotides matching TRBD1. Trimming at V came to 7 bases and at J to 2 bases, leaving 6 bases not matched to a gene. The CDR3 extends over 14 amino acids. Germline CDR1 is MNHEY and CDR2 is SVGAGI. The DNA of the CDR3 is TGTGCCAGCATTAGACAGGGGTCAAACTATGGCTACACCTTC. Protein: CASIRQGSNYGYTF.

The chain carries TRBV5-1 and TRBJ1-5, with D tentatively TRBD1 (6 bases). Germline CDR1 and CDR2: SGHRS and YFSETQ. The germline V and J ends were trimmed by 0 bases and 2 bases, with 12 bases remaining between them. This CDR3 has 16 residues. The CDR3 sequence: CASSLADRTGNQPQHF. The CDR3 region has the DNA TGCGCCAGCAGCTTGGCCGACAGGACGGGCAATCAGCCCCAGCATTTT. The full variable domain, its missing parts supplied by reference TRBV5-1 and TRBJ1-5, is KAGVTQTPRYLIKTRGQQVTLSCSPISGHRSVSWYQQTPGQGLQFLFEYFSETQRNKGNFPGRFSGRQFSNSRSEMNVSTLELGDSALYLCASSLADRTGNQPQHFGDGTRLSIL.

The chain recombines TRBV7-2 with TRBJ1-6; TRBD1 aligns across 7 bases. The CDR3 sequence is 19 residues long. The germline V gene encodes CDR1 SGHTA and CDR2 FQGNSA. V gave up 0 bases and J gave up 1 base; unmatched junction bases: 9. The CDR3 region has the DNA TGTGCCAGCAGCTTAGCGTTTCGACAGGGACTTTCCTATAATTCACCCCTCCACTTT. The encoded protein is CASSLAFRQGLSYNSPLHF. The variable domain in full, completed from reference TRBV7-2 and TRBJ1-6, reads GAGVSQSPSNKVTEKGKDVELRCDPISGHTALYWYRQSLGQGLEFLIYFQGNSAPDKSGLPSDRFSAERTGGSVSTLTIQRTQQEDSAVYLCASSLAFRQGLSYNSPLHFGNGTRLTVT.

This clone showed up just once. One end of the junction does not line up with germline, which may come from a read error. The J gene is TRBJ1-6, the V gene TRBV10-1, with TRBD1 matching 7 bases. Germline V CDR1 and CDR2: WNHNN, SYGVQD (reference sequence). This CDR3 contains 13 residues. The CDR3 sequence is CASRLGGGGRLRF. The CDR3 region has the DNA TGCGCCAGCAGGTTAGGGGGCGGTGGGCGGTTGCGCTTT.

The chain links TRBV30 to TRBJ2-7; TRBD2 agrees at 8 bases. Trimming removed 2 bases from V and 4 bases from J; junction bases left unmatched: 4. The CDR3 contains 13 residues. CDR1 GTSNPN and CDR2 SVGIG come from the germline V gene (reference sequence). The CDR3 nucleotides are TGTGCCTGGAGTACCGGGACTAGTTACGAGCAGTACTTC. This sequence encodes CAWSTGTSYEQYF. Looking up the rest from reference TRBV30 and TRBJ2-7 gives the full variable domain: SQTIHQWPATLVQPVGSPLSLECTVEGTSNPNLYWYRQAAGRGLQLLFYSVGIGQISSEVPQNLSASRPQDRQFILSSKKLLLSDSGFYLCAWSTGTSYEQYFGPGTRLTVT.

The chain links TRBV5-1 to TRBJ1-1; TRBD1 matches at 9 bases. CDR3 length equals 15 residues. J was trimmed by 0 bases and V by 7 bases; bases with no gene match: 7. Germline V lookup: CDR1 SGHRS, CDR2 YFSETQ. CDR3 sequence reads: CASGTGNNMNTEAFF. Written as DNA, the CDR3 is TGCGCCAGCGGGACAGGGAATAACATGAACACTGAAGCTTTCTTT.